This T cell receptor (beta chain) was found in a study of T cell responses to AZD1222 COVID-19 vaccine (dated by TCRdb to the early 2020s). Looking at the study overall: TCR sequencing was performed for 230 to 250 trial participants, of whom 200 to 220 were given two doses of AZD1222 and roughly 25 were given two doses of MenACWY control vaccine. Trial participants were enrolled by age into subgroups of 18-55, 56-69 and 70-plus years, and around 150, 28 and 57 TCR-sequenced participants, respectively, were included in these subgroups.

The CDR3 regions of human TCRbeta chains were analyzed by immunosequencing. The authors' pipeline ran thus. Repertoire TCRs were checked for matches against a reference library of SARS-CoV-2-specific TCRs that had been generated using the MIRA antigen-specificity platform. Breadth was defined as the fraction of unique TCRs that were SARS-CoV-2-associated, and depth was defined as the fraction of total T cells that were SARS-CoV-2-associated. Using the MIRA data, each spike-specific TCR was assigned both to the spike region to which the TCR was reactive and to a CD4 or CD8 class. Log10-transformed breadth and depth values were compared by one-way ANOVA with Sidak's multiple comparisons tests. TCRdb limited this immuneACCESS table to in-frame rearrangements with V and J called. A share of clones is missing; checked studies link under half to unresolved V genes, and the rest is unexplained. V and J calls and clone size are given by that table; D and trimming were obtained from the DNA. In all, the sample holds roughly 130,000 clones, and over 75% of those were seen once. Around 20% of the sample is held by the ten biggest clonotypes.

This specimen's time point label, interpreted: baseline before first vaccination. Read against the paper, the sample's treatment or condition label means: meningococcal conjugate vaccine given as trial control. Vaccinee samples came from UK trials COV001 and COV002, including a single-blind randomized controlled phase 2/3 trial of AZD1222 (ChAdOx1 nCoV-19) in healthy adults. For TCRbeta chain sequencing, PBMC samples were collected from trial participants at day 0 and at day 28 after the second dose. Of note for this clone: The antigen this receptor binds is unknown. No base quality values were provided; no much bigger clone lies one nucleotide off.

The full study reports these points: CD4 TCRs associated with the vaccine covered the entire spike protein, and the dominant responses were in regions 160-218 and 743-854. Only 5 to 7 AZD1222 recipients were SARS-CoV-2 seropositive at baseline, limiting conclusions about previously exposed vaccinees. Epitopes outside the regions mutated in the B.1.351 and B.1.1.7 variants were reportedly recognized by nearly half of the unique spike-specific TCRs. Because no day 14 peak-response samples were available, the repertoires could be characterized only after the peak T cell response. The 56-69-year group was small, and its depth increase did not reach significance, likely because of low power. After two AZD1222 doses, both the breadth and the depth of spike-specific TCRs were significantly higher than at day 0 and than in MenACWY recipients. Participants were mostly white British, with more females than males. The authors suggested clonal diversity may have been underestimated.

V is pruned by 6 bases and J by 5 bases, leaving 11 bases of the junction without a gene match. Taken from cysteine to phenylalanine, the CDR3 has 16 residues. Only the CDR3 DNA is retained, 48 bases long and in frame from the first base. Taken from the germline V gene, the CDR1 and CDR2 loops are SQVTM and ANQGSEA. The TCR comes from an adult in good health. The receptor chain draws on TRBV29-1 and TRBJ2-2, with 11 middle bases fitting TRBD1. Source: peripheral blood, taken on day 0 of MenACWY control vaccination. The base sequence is TGCAGCGTCAGGACAGGGGGCAAATTCAAGACCGGGGAGCTGTTTTTT. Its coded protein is CSVRTGGKFKTGELFF.